Below, 6 T cell receptor beta chains from the same sample are listed, as sequenced in a study of blood T cells in healthy people across ages. For the second PCR, which ran for 7 to 11 cycles, a sample-barcoded 5' primer and a J-beta primer mix were used. TCRdb re-called the 5' RACE reads with MiXCR, one entry per CDR3 protein. The sample gives about 1.1 million distinct CDR3 sequences, 35% to 40% of which show up once; approximately 14% is in the top ten. Sequenced material: blood. The source is a man between 18 and 29 years old in good health.

Note on this clonotype: The DNA is left out, because the CDR3 cannot be placed on it with certainty; the CDR3 is given as TCRdb lists it. The chain couples TRBV21-1 to TRBJ1-3; TRBD1 is the table's D call, not checked against the DNA. TRBV21-1 is a documented pseudogene. From its first to its last residue, the CDR3 has 16 amino acids. The CDR3 loop reads CASSKGIFGRGNTIYF.

J is TRBJ1-5 and V is TRBV4-3; D unclear. V shed 1 base and J shed 3 bases, with 10 bases lying between them. Germline V gene lookup returns CDR1 LGHNA and CDR2 YSLEER. The CDR3 spans 15 residues. The CDR3 region has the DNA TGCGCCAGCAGCCAAGGGGGTCCGAACAATCAGCCCCAGCATTTT. It encodes CASSQGGPNNQPQHF.

This clonotype showed up just a few times. This chain connects TRBV4-3 to TRBJ2-1; the D call may be TRBD1 or TRBD2 (5 bases each). Trimming removed 2 bases at V and 1 base at J, with 15 bases between. Germline loops: CDR1 LGHNA, CDR2 YSLEER. The CDR3 extends over 17 amino acids. The CDR3 sequence: CASSQRGDSGSYNEQFF. CDR3 nucleotide sequence: TGCGCCAGCAGCCAAAGAGGGGATTCAGGGTCCTACAATGAGCAGTTCTTC.

The V and J genes are TRBV29-1 and TRBJ1-2; TRBD1 aligns across 10 bases. Per the germline V gene, CDR1 is SQVTM and CDR2 is ANQGSEA. This CDR3 has 13 amino acids. CDR3 in amino acids: CTTTGGVDYGYTF. CDR3 bases: TGCACGACGACAGGGGGCGTCGACTATGGCTACACCTTC.

As concerns this clonotype: A much larger clone lies a single base off, so this may be a read error. This chain connects TRBV10-3 to TRBJ2-1; 7 positions agree with TRBD1. This CDR3 has 13 amino acids. The ends lost 8 bases at V and 10 bases at J; junction bases unmatched: 11. CDR1 is ENHRY and CDR2 is SYGVKD in the germline V gene. CDR3 region: CAISGDSSYEQFF. The CDR3 DNA reads as TGTGCCATCTCTGGGGACAGCTCCTACGAGCAGTTCTTC.

This rearrangement joins TRBV7-2 to TRBJ2-5, with no clear D. CDR3 length equals 14 residues. Trimming removed 0 bases from V and 7 bases from J, with 12 bases in between. Looked up from germline, CDR1 is SGHTA and CDR2 is FQGNSA. The CDR3 loop reads CASSLAGWGRTQYF. The CDR3 bases are TGTGCCAGCAGCTTAGCCGGGTGGGGAAGGACCCAGTACTTC.